This TCR beta chain was sequenced for a study of blood T cells in healthy people across ages. The V and J ends lost 4 bases and 9 bases, in that order; junction bases with no gene match: 7. Germline CDR1 is SEHNR and CDR2 is FQNEAQ (reference sequence). The CDR3 length is 14 residues. A sample-barcoded 5' primer and a J-beta primer mix were used in a second PCR of about 7 to 11 cycles. All cDNA molecules were each tagged by a template-switch adaptor with 12 random nucleotides. TCRdb reprocessed the 5' RACE reads via MiXCR and lists one record per CDR3 protein. Of more than 1,400,000 distinct CDR3 sequences in the sample, 42% were seen once.

The receptor was derived from a woman between 18 and 30 years old in good health. The rearrangement uses TRBV7-9 and TRBJ2-1; TRBD1 matches 9 bases. The specimen was blood. The CDR3 DNA sequence: TGTGCCAGCAGCTGGGGACAGGGAATCCGTGAGCAGTTCTTC. It is translated as CASSWGQGIREQFF.